One and the same sample provided the 4 T cell receptor beta chains below, sequenced in a study of CD4+ T cells in melanoma. TCRdb's copy holds only in-frame clones and misses some; the assay was immunoSEQ multiplex PCR. The sample has about 120,000 clones; roughly 90% are singletons. Sequencing was performed on peripheral blood. The receptor source for this set is a human donor with melanoma.

The rearrangement joins TRBV2 to TRBJ1-2; TRBD1 might be the D (6 bases). Trimming took 3 bases from V and 4 from J, leaving 9 bases between them. The CDR3 totals 13 residues. The germline V gene encodes CDR1 SNHLY and CDR2 FYNNEI. The CDR3 nucleotides are TGTGCCAGCAGTGATATAGGGGGCTATGGCTACACCTTC. It codes for CASSDIGGYGYTF. The full variable domain, completed using reference TRBV2 and TRBJ1-2, is EPEVTQTPSHQVTQMGQEVILRCVPISNHLYFYWYRQILGQKVEFLVSFYNNEISEKSEIFDDQFSVERPDGSNFTLKIRSTKLEDSAMYFCASSDIGGYGYTFGSGTRLTVV.

This chain joins TRBV6-5 and TRBJ1-5, with D tentatively TRBD1 (5 bases). The CDR3 sequence is 15 residues long. Germline CDR1 MNHEY, CDR2 SVGAGI. V dropped 5 bases and J dropped 0 bases, with 11 bases sitting between them. The CDR3 protein is CASSPRDYSNQPQHF. In nucleotides, the CDR3 is TGTGCCAGCAGTCCTAGGGACTATAGCAATCAGCCCCAGCATTTT.

The chain uses TRBV4-3 and TRBJ2-7; TRBD1 or TRBD2 may be the D gene (5 bases each). With 1 base removed from V and 1 base from J, the gap between germline ends came to 14 bases. Germline CDR1 is LGHNA and CDR2 is YSLEER. This CDR3 comprises 16 residues. CDR3 loop: CASSQGPFEGSYEQYF. CDR3 DNA: TGCGCCAGCAGCCAAGGGCCCTTCGAGGGGTCCTACGAGCAGTACTTC.

V and J are TRBV11-2 and TRBJ2-7; 8 bases fit TRBD2. This CDR3 contains 13 residues. The J segment lost 6 bases and the V segment lost 5 bases, leaving 6 bases of the junction unmatched. Germline-derived CDR1 and CDR2 are SGHAT and FQNNGV. The CDR3 spells CASSHLTSGEQYF. CDR3 coding DNA: TGTGCCAGCAGCCATCTCACTAGCGGCGAGCAGTACTTC.